This T cell receptor beta chain was observed in a study of technical replicates of blood from several donors. The junction had 10 bases not matched to a gene; V was cut back by 4 bases and J by 3 bases. The CDR3 has 16 residues. Per germline, CDR1 PRHDT and CDR2 FYEKMQ (reference sequence). TCRdb's copy holds only in-frame clones and misses some; the assay was immunoSEQ multiplex PCR. In the table there are 62,000 or so clones, approximately 89% of which are singletons. The receptor was derived from a human donor in good health. Some clones in this sample may be carry-over from other donors' samples. Specimen: PBMCs. The chain is built from TRBV13 and TRBJ2-7; 9 positions match TRBD2. The CDR3 reads CASSSDGAGGFYEQYF. The DNA of the CDR3 is TGTGCCAGCAGCTCCGACGGTGCGGGAGGGTTCTACGAGCAGTACTTC.